This TCR beta chain emerged from a study of cytomegalovirus exposure and HLA in healthy donors. This clone was picked up a small number of times. PCR used 60 Vbeta primers and 13 Jbeta primers. Data came from immunoSEQ multiplex PCR; TCRdb stores just in-frame clones and leaves some out. The table includes around 140,000 clones, 60% to 80% detected once. This CDR3 has 15 residues. The ends lost 4 bases at V and 7 bases at J; junction bases unmatched: 6. Germline CDR1 reads SGHNT; CDR2 reads YYREEE (reference sequence). The chain recombines TRBV5-4 with TRBJ1-6, with TRBD1 matching 9 bases. Sequenced: PBMCs. This receptor was taken from a woman aged 55-69 years in good health and CMV-seronegative. Here the CDR3 DNA reads TGTGCCAGCAGCCGGACAGGGGTATGGAATTCACCCCTCCACTTT. Protein product: CASSRTGVWNSPLHF.